The 15 T cell receptor beta chains given below trace back to one sample, sequenced in a study of siplizumab effects on memory and regulatory T cells. Repertoires were generated with immunoSEQ multiplex PCR, while TCRdb's copy carries only in-frame clones and drops some. The sample contains approximately 100,000 clones, roughly 92% of which appear only once. The sequencing sample was made of Tregs sorted from blood. The receptors stem from a human donor in good health.

This chain connects TRBV7-2 to TRBJ2-3, with D maybe TRBD1 (5 bases). Between the trimmed V and J ends, which lost 2 bases and 3 bases, there was a span of 12 bases. This CDR3 has 15 amino acids. Germline values: CDR1 SGHTA, CDR2 FQGNSA. CDR3 nucleotides: TGTGCCAGCAGCTTACAAGGGGCGAAGACAGATACGCAGTATTTT. Translation: CASSLQGAKTDTQYF. Full variable domain (rest looked up from reference TRBV7-2 and TRBJ2-3): GAGVSQSPSNKVTEKGKDVELRCDPISGHTALYWYRQSLGQGLEFLIYFQGNSAPDKSGLPSDRFSAERTGGSVSTLTIQRTQQEDSAVYLCASSLQGAKTDTQYFGPGTRLTVL.

This clone has a single count. This sequence joins TRBV7-6 and TRBJ1-5; D remains ambiguous. The CDR3 runs 16 residues. Germline V gives CDR1 SGHVS, CDR2 FNYEAQ. V was pared by 1 base and J by 0 bases, with 10 bases between. The CDR3 sequence is CASSLGPPNSNQPQHF. The CDR3 coding sequence is TGTGCCAGCAGCTTAGGCCCTCCCAATAGCAATCAGCCCCAGCATTTT.

This clone was found once. V is TRBV27 and J is TRBJ1-6; D perhaps matches TRBD1 (5 bases). V dropped 6 bases and J dropped 7 bases, with 10 bases sitting between them. Per the germline V gene, CDR1 is MNHEY and CDR2 is SMNVEV (reference sequence). The CDR3 length is 13 residues. The CDR3: CASRARQNSPLHF. The CDR3 DNA sequence: TGTGCCAGCAGGGCAAGACAGAATTCACCCCTCCACTTT.

The chain recombines TRBV6-6 with TRBJ1-5; 10 positions match TRBD1. CDR1 is MNHNY and CDR2 is SVGAGI in the germline V gene (reference sequence). V lost 5 bases and J lost 6; bases outside the gene matches: 10. CDR3 length: 16 amino acids. The chain's CDR3 is CASSVRDRGRGQPQHF. CDR3 DNA sequence: TGTGCCAGCAGTGTTCGGGACAGGGGACGAGGTCAGCCCCAGCATTTT.

The CDR3 DNA follows: TGTGCCAGCAGTGAAAGCAACAGTCCTAACTATGGCTACACCTTC. This sequence encodes CASSESNSPNYGYTF. This chain connects TRBV6-1 to TRBJ1-2, with D uncertain. Germline V lookup: CDR1 MNHNS, CDR2 SASEGT. The CDR3 sequence is 15 residues long. Between the trimmed V and J ends, which lost 2 bases and 0 bases, there was a span of 10 bases.

This chain connects TRBV7-9 to TRBJ2-7, with D maybe TRBD1 (5 bases). The CDR3 spans 15 residues. V was cut by 5 bases and J by 2 bases, with 16 bases left in between. Germline CDR1 is SEHNR and CDR2 is FQNEAQ (reference sequence). The CDR3 DNA sequence: TGTGCCAGCAGCGGAGCAGGGTTGGCTACCTACGAGCAGTACTTC. Translated, it gives CASSGAGLATYEQYF.

The chain uses TRBV11-2 and TRBJ1-1; TRBD1 matches at 9 bases. Germline V gene lookup returns CDR1 SGHAT and CDR2 FQNNGV. The CDR3 spans 14 residues. J gave up 3 bases and V 5 bases, and 4 bases lay outside the gene matches. CDR3 amino acids: CASSPGTGYTEAFF. CDR3 nucleotide sequence: TGTGCCAGCAGCCCCGGGACAGGGTACACTGAAGCTTTCTTT.

Here the CDR3 DNA reads TGCGCCATCGCGACTAGCGGGGGGGTGGGGGAGCAGTTCTTC. Amino acid sequence: CAIATSGGVGEQFF. V and J are TRBV10-2 and TRBJ2-1; 14 bases align to TRBD2. The CDR3 covers 14 residues. The V gene's germline CDR1 is WSHSY and CDR2 SAAADI. V shed 10 bases, J shed 10 bases, and the junction held 9 bases outside the gene matches.

The chain couples TRBV11-2 to TRBJ2-7; 9 bases are a match to TRBD2. The germline gives CDR1 SGHAT, CDR2 FQNNGV. V lost 1 base, J lost 4 bases, and 5 bases stayed unmatched. The CDR3 totals 15 residues. The chain's CDR3 is CASSLATTSGYEQYF. CDR3 sequence (DNA): TGTGCCAGCAGCTTAGCCACGACTAGCGGTTACGAGCAGTACTTC.

J is TRBJ2-5 and V is TRBV5-4; 9 bases align to TRBD2. The V and J ends lost 3 bases and 1 base, in that order; junction bases with no gene match: 4. Germline V gives CDR1 SGHNT, CDR2 YYREEE (reference sequence). This CDR3 has 15 residues. This CDR3 is CASSYTSGFQETQYF. CDR3 nucleotides: TGTGCCAGCAGCTATACTAGCGGGTTCCAAGAGACCCAGTACTTC.

The chain is built from TRBV7-6 and TRBJ1-1; no reliable D call. Trimming took 4 bases from V and 11 from J, leaving 14 bases between them. The CDR3 runs to 12 residues. Germline V gene lookup returns CDR1 SGHVS and CDR2 FNYEAQ. The CDR3 region is CASSSLRAAAFF. The CDR3 nucleotides read TGTGCCAGCAGCTCCCTCCGGGCAGCGGCTTTCTTT.

The chain recombines TRBV6-6 with TRBJ1-3; D is perhaps TRBD1 (6 bases). Germline-derived CDR1 and CDR2 are MNHNY and SVGAGI (reference sequence). Trimming cost V 7 bases and J 8 bases, with 24 bases left between them. The CDR3 consists of 16 residues. The CDR3 loop is CASTLGGTVKGYTIYF. DNA for the CDR3: TGTGCCAGCACCCTAGGGGGGACCGTAAAGGGATACACCATATATTTT.

The chain is built from TRBV7-8 and TRBJ2-3, with D tentatively TRBD1 (6 bases). Germline assignment: CDR1 SGHVS and CDR2 FQNEAQ. V lost 2 bases and J 4 bases, leaving 10 bases between the germline ends. The CDR3 spans 14 residues. CDR3 sequence (DNA): TGTGCCAGCAGCTTATCCGGACAGCCAGATACGCAGTATTTT. The encoded protein is CASSLSGQPDTQYF.

V and J are TRBV19 and TRBJ2-2, with D tentatively TRBD1 (6 bases). Looked up from germline, CDR1 is LNHDA and CDR2 is SQIVND (reference sequence). V was trimmed by 6 bases and J by 11 bases, leaving 16 bases between them. The CDR3 runs to 13 residues. Here the CDR3 DNA reads TGTGCCAGTAGACCTACAGGGTTGGGTGAGCTGTTTTTT. Translated, it gives CASRPTGLGELFF.

This clone was seen a single time. This chain links TRBV6-6 with TRBJ2-1; 12 bases align to TRBD2. Trimming cost V 6 bases and J 8 bases; bases outside gene matches: 11. The CDR3 has 16 residues. Germline CDR1 is MNHNY and CDR2 is SVGAGI (reference sequence). The CDR3 region is CASRIAWLAGGHEQFF. CDR3 sequence (DNA): TGTGCCAGCAGAATAGCTTGGCTAGCGGGGGGGCATGAGCAGTTCTTC.